The 26 T cell receptor beta chains below were found in one sample sequenced in a study of cytomegalovirus exposure and HLA in healthy donors. PCR involved 60 Vbeta and 13 Jbeta primers. The repertoire was sequenced with immunoSEQ multiplex PCR; TCRdb's copy has only in-frame clones and lacks some. The data contain some 150,000 clones, roughly three quarters of them seen just once; the ten biggest clones take up about 5%. Sequencing used PBMCs. The receptors stem from a male donor in good health and CMV-seronegative.

This rearrangement joins TRBV19 to TRBJ1-4, with 7 bases identical to TRBD1. CDR3 length: 17 amino acids. V lost 7 bases and J lost 4; bases outside the gene matches: 15. Germline CDR1 reads LNHDA; CDR2 reads SQIVND (reference sequence). CDR3 sequence reads: CASTPQGSSLFNEKLFF. Here the CDR3 DNA reads TGTGCCAGTACCCCACAGGGGTCCTCTTTGTTTAATGAAAAACTGTTTTTT.

The rearrangement links TRBV4-3 to TRBJ1-5; perhaps TRBD1 as D (5 bases). This CDR3 contains 19 residues. Germline V gives CDR1 LGHNA, CDR2 YSLEER. Trimming stripped 3 bases from V and 0 bases from J, with 21 bases between. The CDR3 region has the DNA TGCGCCAGCAGCCAGGGATTTCAGGGTGGGGTTTATAGCAATCAGCCCCAGCATTTT. Its protein product is CASSQGFQGGVYSNQPQHF.

V and J are TRBV2 and TRBJ1-5; D is ambiguous. CDR3 length equals 12 residues. The ends were cut back, 2 bases at V and 7 bases at J, with 6 bases in the middle. Germline V CDR1 and CDR2: SNHLY, FYNNEI. CDR3 region: CASSESAQPQHF. CDR3 nucleotides: TGTGCCAGCAGTGAAAGTGCGCAGCCCCAGCATTTT.

The chain carries TRBV6-5 and TRBJ1-1; 10 bases map to TRBD1. This CDR3 contains 15 residues. Germline values: CDR1 MNHEY, CDR2 SVGAGI. After removal of 4 bases from V and 2 bases from J, the junction contained 4 bases not matched to a gene. The CDR3 loop is CASSWTGGVNTEAFF. CDR3 DNA sequence: TGTGCCAGCAGTTGGACAGGGGGTGTTAACACTGAAGCTTTCTTT.

This clone was observed a few times. The chain carries TRBV11-2 and TRBJ2-7; no reliable D call. This CDR3 has 13 amino acids. The germline V and J ends were trimmed by 2 bases and 3 bases, with 8 bases remaining between them. Germline lookup yields CDR1 SGHAT and CDR2 FQNNGV. The chain's CDR3 is CASSLPPGYEQYF. CDR3 coding DNA: TGTGCCAGCAGCTTACCCCCGGGCTACGAGCAGTACTTC.

Here the CDR3 DNA reads TGCGCCAGCAGCTACTCGGGACAGGGCTTAGGAAACACCATATATTTT. It codes for CASSYSGQGLGNTIYF. This sequence joins TRBV5-1 and TRBJ1-3; 9 nucleotides line up with TRBD1. Germline CDR1 and CDR2: SGHRS and YFSETQ. The CDR3 has 16 amino acids. V lost 3 bases to trimming and J lost 4 bases; unmatched junction nucleotides: 8.

The V and J genes are TRBV7-2 and TRBJ1-1; 9 bases are a match to TRBD1. Trimming took 2 bases from V and 11 from J; bases not matched to a gene: 6. Germline V gene sequence: CDR1 SGHTA, CDR2 FQGNSA. The length of the CDR3 is 13 residues. CDR3 sequence reads: CASSLNGGTGAFF. The CDR3 coding sequence is TGTGCCAGCAGCTTAAATGGTGGGACAGGGGCTTTCTTT. Full variable domain (remainder filled in from reference TRBV7-2 and TRBJ1-1): GAGVSQSPSNKVTEKGKDVELRCDPISGHTALYWYRQSLGQGLEFLIYFQGNSAPDKSGLPSDRFSAERTGGSVSTLTIQRTQQEDSAVYLCASSLNGGTGAFFGQGTRLTVV.

The rearrangement uses TRBV5-6 and TRBJ2-3; no clear D. This CDR3 is 14 amino acids long. Germline V gene data show CDR1 as SGHDT and CDR2 as YYEEEE. Trimming took off 1 base at V and 8 bases at J, with 14 bases between the two ends. The DNA for the CDR3 is TGTGCCAGCAGCTTGCTATTGGGCCCCAGTACGCAGTATTTT. It codes for CASSLLLGPSTQYF.

This chain uses TRBV5-8 with TRBJ2-7; D remains unclear. The length of the CDR3 is 12 residues. Trimming pared 3 bases from V and 5 bases from J, leaving 9 bases between. Germline CDR1 is SGHTS and CDR2 is YDEGEE. In nucleotides, the CDR3 is TGTGCCAGCAGCTACCCCGGTAACGAGCAGTACTTC. Translation gives CASSYPGNEQYF.

This clone has only a few counts. The chain has TRBV19 and TRBJ1-1; D ambiguous. This CDR3 comprises 15 residues. Germline values: CDR1 LNHDA, CDR2 SQIVND (reference sequence). V dropped 10 bases and J dropped 0 bases, with 18 bases sitting between them. CDR3 sequence: CATTPRGIMNTEAFF. The CDR3 coding sequence is TGTGCCACTACCCCTCGAGGGATCATGAACACTGAAGCTTTCTTT.

This clone was counted only a few times. V gene TRBV19 combines with J gene TRBJ1-1, with a weak D call TRBD1 (6 bases). Trimming took off 8 bases at V and 0 bases at J, with 16 bases between the two ends. Germline CDR1 and CDR2: LNHDA and SQIVND (reference sequence). The CDR3 covers 15 residues. The DNA for the CDR3 is TGTGCCAGTCAGGGGTGGGGCACTTTGAACACTGAAGCTTTCTTT. Its protein product is CASQGWGTLNTEAFF.

Concerning this clone: At one boundary the junction diverges from the germline segment, which might be a read error. This chain connects TRBV7-9 to TRBJ1-4; TRBD1 is a possible D gene (6 bases). In germline, CDR1 is SEHNR, CDR2 FQNEAQ (reference sequence). There are 16 residues in the CDR3. In DNA form, the CDR3 reads TGTTCCAGCAGCCCAGGACAGCTTGCAACTAATGAAAAACTGTTTTTT. This encodes CSSSPGQLATNEKLFF.

The chain carries TRBV4-1 and TRBJ1-2; 12 nucleotides match TRBD1. The V gene's germline CDR1 is MGHRA and CDR2 YSYEKL. After removal of 0 bases from V and 6 bases from J, the junction contained 5 bases not matched to a gene. The CDR3 runs 16 residues. In nucleotides, the CDR3 is TGCGCCAGCAGCCAAGATCCGGGGGACAGGGGGCATGGCTACACCTTC. Its translation is CASSQDPGDRGHGYTF.

This clone came up once. The chain combines TRBV7-9 with TRBJ2-7, with D maybe TRBD2 (7 bases). V was clipped by 1 base and J by 6 bases, with 13 bases between them. CDR3 size: 14 residues. Germline values: CDR1 SEHNR, CDR2 FQNEAQ (reference sequence). This CDR3 reads CASSLDGGRAEQYF. CDR3 in DNA: TGTGCCAGCAGCTTAGACGGGGGGCGCGCCGAGCAGTACTTC.

The chain has TRBV5-1 and TRBJ2-7, with 8 bases fitting TRBD1. The CDR3 length is 13 residues. V lost 4 bases, J lost 6 bases, and 6 bases stayed unmatched. Germline CDR1 SGHRS, CDR2 YFSETQ. As DNA, the CDR3 is TGCGCCAGCAGCGGGGAGACAGGGGTCGAGCAGTACTTC. Its protein product is CASSGETGVEQYF.

This chain links TRBV28 with TRBJ1-2; D remains unclear. The CDR3 is 11 residues long. The V gene's germline CDR1 is MDHEN and CDR2 SYDVKM. V gave up 6 bases and J gave up 8 bases, with 10 bases separating them. CDR3 sequence reads: CASSLGSGYTF. DNA for the CDR3: TGTGCCAGCAGCCTCGGGAGCGGCTACACCTTC.

The rearrangement uses TRBV19 and TRBJ2-1, with D unresolved. V was pared by 6 bases and J by 9 bases, with 15 bases between. CDR1 and CDR2 (germline): LNHDA, SQIVND (reference sequence). The length of the CDR3 is 13 residues. In DNA form, the CDR3 reads TGTGCCAGTAGGCTAGTTACGGTTGGTGAGCAGTTCTTC. It translates to CASRLVTVGEQFF.

The rearrangement links TRBV7-9 to TRBJ1-2, with TRBD1 matching over 9 bases. The length of the CDR3 is 13 residues. Germline V gene sequence: CDR1 SEHNR, CDR2 FQNEAQ (reference sequence). V lost 3 bases to trimming and J lost 7 bases; unmatched junction nucleotides: 3. The CDR3 sequence is CASSFGTGSGYTF. The CDR3, as DNA: TGTGCCAGCAGCTTCGGGACAGGGAGTGGCTACACCTTC.

The chain couples TRBV5-5 to TRBJ1-2, with TRBD1 identical over 7 bases. CDR1 and CDR2 (germline): SGHKS, YYEKEE (reference sequence). The CDR3 contains 13 residues. V dropped 3 bases and J dropped 5; count of bases not matched to a gene: 4. The CDR3, as DNA: TGTGCCAGCAGCTCCACGACAGGGTATGGCTACACCTTC. Its protein product is CASSSTTGYGYTF.

The chain combines TRBV30 with TRBJ2-5; 7 positions agree with TRBD2. The CDR3 runs 14 residues. V shed 7 bases and J 6 bases; nucleotides not matched to a gene: 14. The V gene's germline CDR1 is GTSNPN and CDR2 SVGIG (reference sequence). The DNA for the CDR3 is TGTGCCTCCCGTCGTTTCCGGGGGGAACAGACCCAGTACTTC. Its translation is CASRRFRGEQTQYF. Looking up the rest from reference TRBV30 and TRBJ2-5 gives the full variable domain: SQTIHQWPATLVQPVGSPLSLECTVEGTSNPNLYWYRQAAGRGLQLLFYSVGIGQISSEVPQNLSASRPQDRQFILSSKKLLLSDSGFYLCASRRFRGEQTQYFGPGTRLLVL.

This chain uses TRBV5-4 with TRBJ1-4; D is uncertain. With 0 bases removed from V and 8 bases from J, the gap between germline ends came to 11 bases. The V gene's germline CDR1 is SGHNT and CDR2 YYREEE (reference sequence). This CDR3 has 14 residues. The CDR3 DNA reads TGTGCCAGCAGCTTGGACCTCGTAGAGGAAAAACTGTTTTTT. It is translated as CASSLDLVEEKLFF.

The chain is built from TRBV11-3 and TRBJ2-1; 7 bases agree with TRBD1. Germline CDR1 reads SGHNT; CDR2 reads YENEEA. The CDR3 has 17 residues. V shed 7 bases and J 4 bases; nucleotides not matched to a gene: 16. CDR3 residues: CASTQSLRRQGYNEQFF. CDR3 sequence (DNA): TGTGCCAGCACCCAATCCCTCCGGAGACAGGGTTACAATGAGCAGTTCTTC.

The rearrangement joins TRBV29-1 to TRBJ1-1; D unclear. Trimming left V 6 bases short and J 7 bases short, with 12 bases between. Germline loops: CDR1 SQVTM, CDR2 ANQGSEA. The CDR3 is 11 residues long. The DNA for the CDR3 is TGCAGCGTGAGCCCTGGCGGTGAAGCTTTCTTT. Translation: CSVSPGGEAFF.

This clone was picked up a small number of times. This chain connects TRBV6-5 to TRBJ2-7; 7 nucleotides line up with TRBD1. V was pared by 2 bases and J by 4 bases, with 5 bases of the junction left unmatched. The CDR3 spans 14 residues. Per germline, CDR1 MNHEY and CDR2 SVGAGI. CDR3 sequence (DNA): TGTGCCAGCAGTTACAAGGGGGCCGGGTACGAGCAGTACTTC. Amino acids: CASSYKGAGYEQYF.

The chain carries TRBV7-9 and TRBJ1-6; D remains unclear. Germline loops: CDR1 SEHNR, CDR2 FQNEAQ (reference sequence). The CDR3 totals 12 residues. The V gene lost 5 bases and the J gene lost 8 bases, with 7 bases spanning the gap. The CDR3 DNA follows: TGTGCCAGCAGCCCTTCTGATTCACCCCTCCACTTT. Translating it yields CASSPSDSPLHF.

The chain couples TRBV6-5 to TRBJ2-7, with 7 bases fitting TRBD1. Germline V gene data show CDR1 as MNHEY and CDR2 as SVGAGI. The CDR3 totals 14 residues. The J segment lost 2 bases and the V segment lost 6 bases, leaving 7 bases of the junction unmatched. CDR3: CASRIRGSPYEQYF. The CDR3 nucleotides are TGTGCCAGCAGAATCAGGGGGTCTCCCTACGAGCAGTACTTC.